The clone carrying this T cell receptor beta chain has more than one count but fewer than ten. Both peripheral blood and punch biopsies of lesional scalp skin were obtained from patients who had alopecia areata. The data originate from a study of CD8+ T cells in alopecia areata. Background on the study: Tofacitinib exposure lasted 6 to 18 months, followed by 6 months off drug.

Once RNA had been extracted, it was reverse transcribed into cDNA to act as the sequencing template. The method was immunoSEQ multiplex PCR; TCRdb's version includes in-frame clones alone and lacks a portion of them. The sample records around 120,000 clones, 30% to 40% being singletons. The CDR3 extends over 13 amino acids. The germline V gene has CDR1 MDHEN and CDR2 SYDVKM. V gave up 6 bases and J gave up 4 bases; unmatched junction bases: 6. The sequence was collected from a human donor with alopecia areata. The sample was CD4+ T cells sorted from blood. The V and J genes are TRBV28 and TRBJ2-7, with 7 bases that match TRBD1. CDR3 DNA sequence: TGTGCCAGCAGGCAACAGGGGTTTTACGAGCAGTACTTC. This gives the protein CASRQQGFYEQYF.